The clone carrying this T cell receptor (beta chain) has more than one count but fewer than ten. Its matching antigen is unknown. V lost 0 bases and J 6 bases, leaving 9 bases between the germline ends. Germline lookup yields CDR1 LGHNA and CDR2 YNFKEQ. This CDR3 comprises 14 residues. This sample stems from a study of T-cell memory formation after mild COVID-19. Overall study results and limits: In pre-infection memory, a portion of responding clones appeared, which suggested that cross-reactive memory joined.

MiXCR, applied by TCRdb to the 5' RACE reads, yields one record per CDR3 protein. The repertoire includes approximately 180,000 distinct CDR3 sequences, around 15% of them detected once, and more than 2% sits in the top ten. This clonotype was sampled from an adult woman who had mild COVID-19 (a few samples of this study predate the infection). Cell type and time point are not known. The rearrangement uses TRBV4-2 and TRBJ2-1; D perhaps matches TRBD1 (6 bases). The sample comprised PBMCs or a T cell subset sorted from them (not recorded which). The CDR3 loop is CASSQDRGVNEQFF. The DNA for the CDR3 is TGTGCCAGCAGCCAAGACAGGGGAGTCAATGAGCAGTTCTTC.